This TCR beta chain was captured by sequencing in a study of shared clonotypes between healthy human individuals. CD45RA+ naive and CD45RA-negative memory subsets were separated from CD4+ cells. This CDR3 has 15 residues. V lost 3 bases to trimming and J lost 3 bases; unmatched junction nucleotides: 6. Germline V gene sequence: CDR1 SGDLS, CDR2 YYNGEE. Worth noting for this clone: As yet, its antigen is unknown.

Measured with immunoSEQ multiplex PCR; TCRdb has only the in-frame clones, and not every one. This sample has under 850,000 clones, with over 55% found just once. Overall study findings and caveats: Among the subsets, naive ones generally showed larger estimated richness than memory ones.

The sample taken for sequencing was memory CD4+ T cells sorted from blood. Stated subset: CD45RA-negative fraction. The chain uses TRBV9 and TRBJ1-2, with TRBD1 identical over 9 bases. The receptor's source is a woman in her thirties in good health. Here the CDR3 DNA reads TGTGCCAGCAGCGCAGGGACAGGGAGCGACTATGGCTACACCTTC. It encodes CASSAGTGSDYGYTF.